This TCR beta chain was observed in a study of control samples from healthy donors and cancer patients. Germline V CDR1 and CDR2: MDHEN, SYDVKM. The CDR3 has 17 residues. V lost 8 bases to trimming and J lost 6 bases, with 27 bases between them. Profiled with immunoSEQ multiplex PCR; TCRdb holds only in-frame clones, not every one. The sample has tens of thousands of clones, roughly 88% seen once. Sequencing was performed on PBMCs. The sequence was obtained from a man aged 60-69 years with head and neck cancer. The V and J genes are TRBV28 and TRBJ2-3, with D possibly matching TRBD2 (5 bases). For the CDR3, the DNA is TGTGCCAGCCCCCCCCAAGGGCTAGGCCTGAGGGTCGATACGCAGTATTTT. It specifies CASPPQGLGLRVDTQYF.